The present T cell receptor beta chain was sequenced within a study of response to subunit inactivated influenza vaccine. Whole-study findings and limits: It was the authors' suggestion that each seasonal influenza vaccination recruits few new T cells.

MiXCR was run by TCRdb on the RT-PCR reads, yielding one entry per CDR3 protein. Among about 780,000 distinct CDR3 sequences listed, around 18% were seen once. This clonotype occurred many times. What it binds is unknown. Trimming removed 4 bases from V and 2 bases from J; junction bases left unmatched: 3. The CDR3 has 15 residues. The chain employs TRBV12-3 or TRBV12-4 and TRBJ2-1; 9 positions match TRBD2. The material was PBMCs from blood, obtained more than 4 days after vaccination. The source of this sequence is a man aged 45-65 years who received an inactivated influenza vaccine. CDR3 amino acids: CASSSAGGPYNEQFF. The DNA for the CDR3 is TGTGCCAGCAGTTCAGCGGGAGGCCCCTACAATGAGCAGTTCTTC.